The rows below give T cell receptor beta chains drawn from one sample of a study of blood T cell repertoires in COVID-19. Produced via immunoSEQ multiplex PCR; TCRdb's table is partial and in-frame only. The repertoire consists of roughly 320,000 clones, with around 84% occurring once and the leading ten covering about 4%. The sample taken for sequencing was PBMCs or T cells enriched from blood (not recorded which). The receptors shown here come from a man aged 25-45 years who had recovered from COVID-19. CDR3s include the opening cysteine and the closing phenylalanine or tryptophan. The D gene is left open where the match is weak. Some rows have no size entry. The others give once, few or many, or a class for an expanded clone.

NA | NA | TRBJ1-2 | TRBV2 | TGTGCCAGCCGTGAGGGGCCGGAGACCAACTATGGCTACACCTTC | CASREGPETNYGYTF
NA | NA | TRBJ2-1 | TRBV30 | TGTGCCGTGGAGGGGTTTAGCAATGAGCAGTTCTTC | CAVEGFSNEQFF
NA | NA | TRBJ2-7 | TRBV6-5 | TGTGCCAGCAGTTACCGAGGGCAGGCGAGGTGGGACGAGCAGTACTTC | CASSYRGQARWDEQYF
NA | NA | TRBJ2-1 | TRBV7-9 | TGTGCCAGCAGCTTAGACGGTGGACAGAACAATGAGCAGTTCTTC | CASSLDGGQNNEQFF
TRBD1 | NA | TRBJ1-6 | TRBV5-1 | TGCGCCAGCAGAGAAGTGACAGGGTGGACCTATAATTCACCCCTCCACTTT | CASREVTGWTYNSPLHF
NA | NA | TRBJ1-2 | TRBV28 | TGTGCCAGCAGTTTATCGGTCCCCCCGAATGGCTACACCTTC | CASSLSVPPNGYTF
TRBD2 | NA | TRBJ2-1 | TRBV30 | TGTGCCTGGAGTCGACTAGCGGGGCCGCAGTTCTTC | CAWSRLAGPQFF
NA | NA | TRBJ1-2 | TRBV30 | TGTGCCTGGAGTCCGGGATCTCACTATGGCTACACCTTC | CAWSPGSHYGYTF
NA | NA | TRBJ2-1 | TRBV29-1 | TGCAGCGTTGATAGCTCCTACAATGAGCAGTTCTTC | CSVDSSYNEQFF
NA | NA | TRBJ2-1 | TRBV4-2 | TGTGCCAGCAGCCAAGGACAATACAGTGAGCAGTTCTTC | CASSQGQYSEQFF
NA | NA | TRBJ1-2 | TRBV24-1 | TGTGCCACCAGTGATTTGTCGGGGAAGGGTGGCTACACCTTC | CATSDLSGKGGYTF
TRBD1 | NA | TRBJ1-2 | TRBV6-5 | TGTGCCAGCAGATATACAGGGGGAGGTGGCTACACCTTC | CASRYTGGGGYTF
NA | once | TRBJ2-5 | TRBV5-6 | TGTGCCAGCAGCTACAACAGGCTGGTGGGAGAGACCCAGTACTTC | CASSYNRLVGETQYF
TRBD1 | NA | TRBJ1-1 | TRBV19 | TGTGCCAGTAGTATTCCCGGGACAGCTATAGGAGCTTTCTTT | CASSIPGTAIGAFF
TRBD1 | once | TRBJ2-7 | TRBV5-1 | TGCGCCAGCAGCTTAGAAGGGACAGGGGATGGAAAGCAGTACTTC | CASSLEGTGDGKQYF
NA | NA | TRBJ1-2 | TRBV29-1 | TGCAGCGCTAATAGGGGTGTTAGTGGCTACACCTTC | CSANRGVSGYTF
NA | NA | TRBJ2-1 | TRBV24-1 | TGTGCCACCAGTGAACGGGGACTTTACAATGAGCAGTTCTTC | CATSERGLYNEQFF
NA | NA | TRBJ2-2 | TRBV5-1 | TGCGCCAGCAGCGCTAAAAACACCGGGGAGCTGTTTTTT | CASSAKNTGELFF
TRBD2 | NA | TRBJ2-7 | TRBV4-1 | TGCGCCAGCAGCCTAAGAGGGGACTATACCTACGAGCAGTACTTC | CASSLRGDYTYEQYF
TRBD1 | NA | TRBJ1-2 | TRBV30 | TGTGCCTATAACAGGGGACATGGCTACACCTTC | CAYNRGHGYTF
TRBD2 | NA | TRBJ2-2 | TRBV4-2 | TGTGCCAGCAGCCAAGATGGGACTAGCGGAGCTAACACCGGGGAGCTGTTTTTT | CASSQDGTSGANTGELFF
NA | few | TRBJ2-1 | TRBV6-5 | TGTGCCAGCAGGCCCCGAGCGGAGACCTACAATGAGCAGTTCTTC | CASRPRAETYNEQFF
TRBD1 | NA | TRBJ1-6 | TRBV30 | TGTGCCTGGAGTCGAGGGACAGCTAGCTCCTATAATTCACCCCTCCACTTT | CAWSRGTASSYNSPLHF
TRBD2 | NA | TRBJ2-7 | TRBV30 | TGTGCCTGGAGGAGCGGGAGACCCTACGAGCAGTACTTC | CAWRSGRPYEQYF
NA | NA | TRBJ2-5 | TRBV5-4 | TGTGCCAGCAGCCCGATAACAGGAAAACAAGAGACCCAGTACTTC | CASSPITGKQETQYF
TRBD1 | NA | TRBJ1-2 | TRBV6-5 | TGTGCCAGCAGCGGTGCCGGGACAGGGACTGGTGGCTACACCTTC | CASSGAGTGTGGYTF
NA | NA | TRBJ2-5 | TRBV11-3 | TGTGCCAGCAGCTCGCTCGGGCAGGGCATCCAAGAGACCCAGTACTTC | CASSSLGQGIQETQYF
TRBD1 | NA | TRBJ1-1 | TRBV6-5 | TGTGCCAGCACCGGACAGGGGGCGACTGAAGCTTTCTTT | CASTGQGATEAFF
TRBD2 | NA | TRBJ2-3 | TRBV7-6 | TGTGCCAGCAGCTGGGGGACTAGCGGCACAGATACGCAGTATTTT | CASSWGTSGTDTQYF
TRBD2 | NA | TRBJ2-7 | TRBV27 | TGTGCCAGCAGTCCCCTAGCGGAGGCCTACGAGCAGTACTTC | CASSPLAEAYEQYF
NA | few | TRBJ2-7 | TRBV10-1 | TGCGCCAGCAGTGAGTCTATCACTGAGCAGTACTTC | CASSESITEQYF
NA | NA | TRBJ1-1 | TRBV5-1 | TGCGCCAGCAGCTTGGAAGGGGGCACTGAAGCTTTCTTT | CASSLEGGTEAFF
TRBD2 | few | TRBJ2-2 | TRBV2 | TGTGCCAGCATTGCGGGAGGGAACACCGGGGAGCTGTTTTTT | CASIAGGNTGELFF
NA | NA | TRBJ2-3 | TRBV12-3/TRBV12-4 | TGTGCCAGCACCCTCAGGAGCACAGATACGCAGTATTTT | CASTLRSTDTQYF
TRBD1 | NA | TRBJ1-1 | TRBV6-5 | TGTGCCGTTCGAGGGACAGCCAACACTGAAGCTTTCTTT | CAVRGTANTEAFF
NA | NA | TRBJ2-1 | TRBV27 | TGTGCCAGCAGTTTCGGGTCGCCCGACAATGAGCAGTTCTTC | CASSFGSPDNEQFF
NA | NA | TRBJ2-1 | TRBV19 | TGTGCCAGTAGTATTGGCAACTCCTACAATGAGCAGTTCTTC | CASSIGNSYNEQFF
NA | NA | TRBJ2-3 | TRBV19 | TGTGCCAGTAGTATAGAAAGCGGGCTTAGCACAGATACGCAGTATTTT | CASSIESGLSTDTQYF
NA | NA | TRBJ2-2 | TRBV7-7 | TGTGCTAGCAGGCAAGGGGAATCGGCCGGGGAGCTGTTTTTT | CASRQGESAGELFF
NA | NA | TRBJ1-4 | TRBV4-1 | TGCGCCAGCAGCCAAGGGGCCAGGTCGTCTGATGAAAAACTGTTTTTT | CASSQGARSSDEKLFF
TRBD1 | NA | TRBJ1-3 | TRBV27 | TGTGCCAGCAGTTTATACCGACCCGGGACAGGCTCCGGGCACACCATATATTTT | CASSLYRPGTGSGHTIYF
TRBD1 | NA | TRBJ2-5 | TRBV6-5 | TGTGCCAGCAGTTTAACTACAGGGGGTGGTAGGCAGACCCAGTACTTC | CASSLTTGGGRQTQYF
NA | NA | TRBJ1-6 | TRBV10-2 | TGCGCCAGCAGTGAGCCCACGTACCTATTTCTCTCCTATAATTCACCCCTCCACTTT | CASSEPTYLFLSYNSPLHF
NA | NA | TRBJ1-2 | TRBV5-1 | TGCGCCAGCAGCTTGGACAGCTGGGGCTACACCTTC | CASSLDSWGYTF
NA | once | TRBJ1-1 | TRBV30 | TGTGCCTGGAGTGTAGGGGTAGAGGCTTTCTTT | CAWSVGVEAFF
TRBD1 | NA | TRBJ1-2 | TRBV18 | TGTGCCAGCTCACCTGGTCGACAGGGGTCTAACTATGGCTACACCTTC | CASSPGRQGSNYGYTF
NA | NA | TRBJ1-1 | TRBV27 | TGTGCCAGCAGTTTATTGGCGGCAGGGCGAACTGAAGCTTTCTTT | CASSLLAAGRTEAFF
TRBD1 | NA | TRBJ2-7 | TRBV19 | TGTGCCAGTAGCCAGACAGGGGGAGAGCAGTACTTC | CASSQTGGEQYF
TRBD2 | many | TRBJ2-1 | TRBV19 | TGTGCCAGTAGTATAGAGAGCGGACTACCGCCGGGGGGGAATGAGCAGTTCTTC | CASSIESGLPPGGNEQFF
TRBD1 | NA | TRBJ2-1 | TRBV19 | TGTGCCAGTAGTATTCGTACAGGGGGCAGTCCTGGCTCCTACAATGAGCAGTTCTTC | CASSIRTGGSPGSYNEQFF
NA | few | TRBJ1-5 | TRBV7-9 | TGTGCCAGCAGCCAGGCTTACAGTTCTAATCAGCCCCAGCATTTT | CASSQAYSSNQPQHF
TRBD2 | once | TRBJ2-5 | TRBV3-1/TRBV3-2 | TGTGCCAGCAAGAAGAGCGGGGACTTCTCTGCCGAGACCCAGTACTTC | CASKKSGDFSAETQYF
NA | NA | TRBJ2-3 | TRBV7-9 | TGTGCCAGCAGCCCACCAGGAAGCACAGATACGCAGTATTTT | CASSPPGSTDTQYF
TRBD2 | NA | TRBJ2-5 | TRBV24-1 | TGTGCCACCAGTGAAACCGGGACTAGCGTCCAAGAGACCCAGTACTTC | CATSETGTSVQETQYF
TRBD1 | NA | TRBJ1-6 | TRBV19 | TGTGCCAGTAGTCTCCCTGCAGGGGGCGGTAATTCACCCCTCCACTTT | CASSLPAGGGNSPLHF